These T cell receptor beta chains were read from a single sample in a study of identical twins. TCRdb ran MiXCR on the 5' RACE reads and lists one entry per CDR3 protein. This table has some 690,000 distinct CDR3 sequences, less than 25% appearing once. These sequences were also reported in another study, on T cells expressing NK-cell markers.

Sequencing input: PBMCs. Receptor source: a woman aged 18-29 years in good health. The CDR3 runs from the conserved cysteine through the conserved F or W. Each record gives: V gene, D gene, clone size, J gene, CDR3 DNA, CDR3 protein. The D gene is left open where the match is weak. The size entry is marked missing in some rows and otherwise reads once, few, many or a size class.

>TRBV10-3|.|many|TRBJ2-5
TGTGCCATCAGTGTGTCAGGCCAAGAGACCCAGTACTTC
CAISVSGQETQYF
>TRBV9|TRBD2|.|TRBJ2-3
TGTGCCAGCAGCGTAGGACGGGGGGGCCTTGATACGCAGTATTTT
CASSVGRGGLDTQYF
>TRBV6-5|.|.|TRBJ2-1
TGTGCCAGCAGTTACTCCCGGGGGTCCTACAATGAGCAGTTCTTC
CASSYSRGSYNEQFF
>TRBV2|.|.|TRBJ2-1
TGTGCCAGCAGTGGGGGAGATTTAAAGTTCTTC
CASSGGDLKFF
>TRBV10-3|.|many|TRBJ2-2
TGTGCCATCAGCCAGGTGAAGGAGAGGGAGAACACCGGGGAGCTGTTTTTT
CAISQVKERENTGELFF
>TRBV7-8|.|.|TRBJ1-2
TGTGCCAGCAGCTTAGAAAGGGCTAGGGGCTACACCTTC
CASSLERARGYTF
>TRBV7-6|.|few|TRBJ2-7
TGTGCCAGCAGCCCCTCTCCCACAGGGAAGGTTAACGAGCAGTACTTC
CASSPSPTGKVNEQYF
>TRBV7-9|TRBD2|.|TRBJ2-2
TGTGCCAGCAGCTTACCCCGGACTAGCGGGAGCGGGGAGCTGTTTTTT
CASSLPRTSGSGELFF
>TRBV4-3|TRBD2|many|TRBJ2-1
TGCGCCAGCAGCCAAGCTGCTAGCGGGAGGGCCCATGAGCAGTTCTTC
CASSQAASGRAHEQFF
>TRBV15|TRBD1|.|TRBJ2-1
TGTGCCACCAGCAGAGGACAGGGGATCGGTGAGCAGTTCTTC
CATSRGQGIGEQFF
>TRBV18|TRBD1|few|TRBJ2-7
TGTGCCAGCTCACCGGCTGACAGGGGATCCTACGAGCAGTACTTC
CASSPADRGSYEQYF
>TRBV20-1|.|few|TRBJ1-2
TGCAGTGCTCAACTGGGTGCGAATGGCTACACCTTC
CSAQLGANGYTF
>TRBV18|.|few|TRBJ2-7
TGTGCCAGCTCACTCTTCGTTTCCTACGAGCAGTACTTC
CASSLFVSYEQYF
>TRBV12-3/TRBV12-4|TRBD2|.|TRBJ2-3
TGTGCCAGCAGTACCAGCGGGGGCAGCACAGATACGCAGTATTTT
CASSTSGGSTDTQYF
>TRBV20-1|TRBD1|few|TRBJ1-5
TGCAGTGCTAAAGGGACAGCGAATCACCCCCAGCATTTT
CSAKGTANHPQHF
>TRBV5-1|.|.|TRBJ1-1
TGCGCCAGCAGCTTGCAGTCAGGTCTTATGAACACTGAAGCTTTCTTT
CASSLQSGLMNTEAFF
>TRBV12-3/TRBV12-4|TRBD2|.|TRBJ2-3
TGTGCCAGCGGGACTAGCGGAAGCACAGATACGCAGTATTTT
CASGTSGSTDTQYF
>TRBV20-1|.|.|TRBJ2-7
TGCAGTGCTAGAAGGGATCTTGATGGAGAGCAGTACTTC
CSARRDLDGEQYF
>TRBV5-1|TRBD2|few|TRBJ2-5
TGCGCCAGCAGTGCCGGACTAGCGGGCCCAACCCAAGAGACCCAGTACTTC
CASSAGLAGPTQETQYF
>TRBV2|.|few|TRBJ2-7
TGTGCCAGCAGTGAAGTAGGTATCGACGAGCAGTACTTC
CASSEVGIDEQYF
>TRBV7-2|TRBD2|.|TRBJ2-7
TGTGCCAGCAGCCCTCTAGCGGGGACCTCCTACGAGCAGTACTTC
CASSPLAGTSYEQYF
>TRBV29-1|TRBD2|.|TRBJ2-3
TGCAGCGCAGCCACGGGACTAATCACAGATACGCAGTATTTT
CSAATGLITDTQYF
>TRBV11-3|TRBD1|.|TRBJ2-1
TGTGCCAGCAGCCCAGACCGGGACAGGGCTGGGGTCTTC
CASSPDRDRAGVF
>TRBV10-3|TRBD2|few|TRBJ2-1
TGTGCCATCAGTGAGTCGGGGGGGACTGGCAATGAGCAGTTCTTC
CAISESGGTGNEQFF
>TRBV15|.|.|TRBJ2-7
TGTGCCACCACCAGGGCGACAGGTAGTCGCGAGCAGTACTTC
CATTRATGSREQYF
>TRBV6-4|.|few|TRBJ2-7
TGTGCCAGCAGTGACTCGACAGTCTGCTACGAGCAGTACTTC
CASSDSTVCYEQYF
>TRBV12-3/TRBV12-4|TRBD1|.|TRBJ2-6
TGTGCCAGCAGTTTAGCTTTAGGACAGGGGAACCCTGGAGGAAAGGCCAACGTCCTGACTTTC
CASSLALGQGNPGGKANVLTF
>TRBV6-1|.|few|TRBJ2-3
TGTGCCAGCAGTCCACTAAGAGGGAGTGAGGAAGATACGCAGTATTTT
CASSPLRGSEEDTQYF
>TRBV10-3|TRBD1|few|TRBJ2-1
TGTGCCATCAGTCCGGGACAGGGGTACAATGAGCAGTTCTTC
CAISPGQGYNEQFF
>TRBV6-5|.|.|TRBJ2-1
TGTGCCAGCAGTTCCGCGACTCGCTCCTACAATGAGCAGTTCTTC
CASSSATRSYNEQFF
>TRBV7-8|.|few|TRBJ2-3
TGTGCCAGCAGCCGGGGTTGGGCCGCAGATACGCAGTATTTT
CASSRGWAADTQYF
>TRBV10-3|.|.|TRBJ2-6
TGTGCCATTTCTGGGGCCAACGTCCTGACTTTC
CAISGANVLTF
>TRBV3-1|.|few|TRBJ2-1
TGTGCCAGCAGCCAAGCGGGGGCCAGGGGGTTTGAGCAGTTCTTC
CASSQAGARGFEQFF
>TRBV6-1|.|few|TRBJ2-3
TGTGCCAGCAGGACGACGTCCCCCCATACGCAGTATTTT
CASRTTSPHTQYF
>TRBV11-2|TRBD2|few|TRBJ2-5
TGTGCCAGCAGCTTAGAGGGACTAGCGGGAGGGGAGACCCAGTACTTC
CASSLEGLAGGETQYF
>TRBV7-2|TRBD1|few|TRBJ2-3
TGTGCCAGCAGCTTAGGCGGACAGGGTCCCACGCAGTATTTT
CASSLGGQGPTQYF
>TRBV29-1|TRBD1|many|TRBJ2-3
TGCAGCGTAAGAGGGGACAGGGGGAGCCCAGATACGCAGTATTTT
CSVRGDRGSPDTQYF
>TRBV5-1|.|.|TRBJ1-1
TGCGCCAGCACAGAGGGGGTGAACACTGAAGCTTTCTTT
CASTEGVNTEAFF
>TRBV6-1|.|.|TRBJ2-7
TGTGCCAGCAGTCGCGTGGGGTCCAGCTACGAGCAGTACTTC
CASSRVGSSYEQYF
>TRBV6-2/TRBV6-3|TRBD2|few|TRBJ2-1
TGTGCCAGCAGTTACGCCCGGACTAGCGGGAGTCATGAGCAGTTCTTC
CASSYARTSGSHEQFF
>TRBV6-5|TRBD1|few|TRBJ1-4
TGTGCCAGCAGTTTCCTCCCTCACAGGGGTCCGGGTGAAAAACTGTTTTTT
CASSFLPHRGPGEKLFF
>TRBV6-5|.|few|TRBJ1-2
TGTGCCAGCAGTTACTCGGCTGGAAGGGGAGGCTACACCTTC
CASSYSAGRGGYTF
>TRBV20-1|.|many|TRBJ1-2
TGCAGTGCTAGATCGGACAGAGGCTACACCTTC
CSARSDRGYTF
>TRBV27|.|many|TRBJ2-1
TGTGCCACAATCCCTCGATCGGCGTCCAATGAGCAGTTCTTC
CATIPRSASNEQFF
>TRBV12-3/TRBV12-4|.|many|TRBJ2-1
TGTGCCAGCAAGTGGGGCAATGAGCAGTTCTTC
CASKWGNEQFF
>TRBV7-8|.|many|TRBJ2-3
TGTGCCAGCAGCTTAGACCGGGCTCAAGATACGCAGTATTTT
CASSLDRAQDTQYF
>TRBV29-1|.|.|TRBJ2-1
TGCAGCGTGAAACTAGCAAAGAATGAGCAGTTCTTC
CSVKLAKNEQFF
>TRBV3-1|.|.|TRBJ2-7
TGTGCCAGCAGCCGTCTAACCCCTTCCTACGAGCAGTACTTC
CASSRLTPSYEQYF
>TRBV6-1|.|.|TRBJ2-7
TGTGCCAGCAGTACAGGATTAGGGGCCTACGAGCAGTACTTC
CASSTGLGAYEQYF
>TRBV4-3|TRBD2|few|TRBJ2-3
TGCGCCAGCAGCCGGGGGACTAGCGGGACGACTGGCACAGATACGCAGTATTTT
CASSRGTSGTTGTDTQYF
>TRBV20-1|TRBD2|.|TRBJ2-1
TGCAGTGCTAAGGGGGTGGCGACTAGCGGTTACAATGAGCAGTTCTTC
CSAKGVATSGYNEQFF
>TRBV10-3|TRBD1|.|TRBJ1-2
TGTGCCATCAGGGAAGGACAGGGATGGGGCTACACCTTC
CAIREGQGWGYTF
>TRBV12-3/TRBV12-4|TRBD2|.|TRBJ2-1
TGTGCCAGCACCCGCATAGATGGCGGGAGCTACAATGAGCAGTTCTTC
CASTRIDGGSYNEQFF
>TRBV29-1|.|few|TRBJ1-3
TGCAGCGTTGTATACACCAACTCTGGAAACACCATATATTTT
CSVVYTNSGNTIYF
>TRBV20-1|.|.|TRBJ1-6
TGCAGTGCTATCCTCGCAGACAATAATTCACCCCTCCACTTT
CSAILADNNSPLHF
>TRBV10-2|TRBD1|.|TRBJ2-7
TGCGCCAGCAGTGAGCGGGACAGCCTACTCTACGAGCAGTACTTC
CASSERDSLLYEQYF
>TRBV25-1|TRBD2|.|TRBJ2-3
TGTGCCAGCAGTGAGGGGGGGGATACGCAGTATTTT
CASSEGGDTQYF
>TRBV24-1|.|.|TRBJ2-3
TGTGCCACCAGTGATTTCGGCGGGCATACGCAGTATTTT
CATSDFGGHTQYF